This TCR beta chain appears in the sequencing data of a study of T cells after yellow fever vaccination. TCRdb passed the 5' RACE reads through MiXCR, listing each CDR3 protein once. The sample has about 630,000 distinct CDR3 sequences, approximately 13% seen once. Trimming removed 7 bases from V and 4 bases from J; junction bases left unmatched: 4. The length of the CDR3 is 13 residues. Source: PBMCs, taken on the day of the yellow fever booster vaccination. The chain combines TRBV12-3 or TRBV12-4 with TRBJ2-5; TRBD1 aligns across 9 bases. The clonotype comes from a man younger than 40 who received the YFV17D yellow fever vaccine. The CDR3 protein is CASTLDRGETQYF. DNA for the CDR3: TGTGCCAGCACCCTGGACAGGGGAGAGACCCAGTACTTC.